This TCR beta chain appears in the sequencing data of a study of CD8 T cells in Susac syndrome. Peripheral blood CD8+ and CD4+ T cells were profiled by TCR beta sequencing. A quantity of about 0.5 to 1 ug RNA underwent reverse transcription using random hexamers. TCRdb called the immunoSEQ multiplex PCR reads again in MiXCR, with one record for every CDR3 protein. The data contain roughly 67,000 distinct CDR3 sequences, about 95% of them seen just once; the ten biggest clones take up roughly 0.42%. V was clipped by 6 bases and J by 0 bases; unmatched bases: 4. Germline CDR1 and CDR2: GTSNPN and SVGIG (reference sequence). The CDR3 loop spans 13 amino acids.

The material sequenced was CD8+ T cells from PBMCs. V is TRBV30 and J is TRBJ1-2, with 7 bases fitting TRBD1. The TCR was taken from a human donor with multiple sclerosis. The CDR3 bases are TGTGCCTGCCGGACAGGCGCTAACTATGGCTACACCTTC. Its translation: CACRTGANYGYTF. The full variable domain, in which reference TRBV30 and TRBJ1-2 provide the parts outside the CDR3, is SQTIHQWPATLVQPVGSPLSLECTVEGTSNPNLYWYRQAAGRGLQLLFYSVGIGQISSEVPQNLSASRPQDRQFILSSKKLLLSDSGFYLCACRTGANYGYTFGSGTRLTVV.